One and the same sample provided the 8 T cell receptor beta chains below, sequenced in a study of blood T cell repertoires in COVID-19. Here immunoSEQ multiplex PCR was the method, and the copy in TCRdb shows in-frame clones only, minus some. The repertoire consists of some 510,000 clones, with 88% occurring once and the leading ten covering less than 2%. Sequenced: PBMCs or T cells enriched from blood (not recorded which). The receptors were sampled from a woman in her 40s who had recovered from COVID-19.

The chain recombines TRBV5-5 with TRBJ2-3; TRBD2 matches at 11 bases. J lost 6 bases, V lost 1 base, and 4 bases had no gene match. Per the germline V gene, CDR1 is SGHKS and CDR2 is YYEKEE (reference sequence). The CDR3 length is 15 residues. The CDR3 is CASSLTSGSGDTQYF. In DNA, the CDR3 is TGTGCCAGCAGCTTGACTAGCGGGAGTGGGGATACGCAGTATTTT.

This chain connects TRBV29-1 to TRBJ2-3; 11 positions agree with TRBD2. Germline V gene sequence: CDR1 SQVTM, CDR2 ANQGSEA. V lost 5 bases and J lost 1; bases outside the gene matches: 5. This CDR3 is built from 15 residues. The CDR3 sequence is CSVSSGLAGTDTQYF. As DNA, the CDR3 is TGCAGCGTTTCCTCGGGACTAGCGGGCACAGATACGCAGTATTTT.

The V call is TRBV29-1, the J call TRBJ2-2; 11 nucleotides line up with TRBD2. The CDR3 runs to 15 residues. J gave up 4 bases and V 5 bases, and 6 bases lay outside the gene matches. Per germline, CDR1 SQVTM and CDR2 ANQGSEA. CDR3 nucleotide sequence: TGCAGCGTTCGTGGGACTAGCGGATTCACCGGGGAGCTGTTTTTT. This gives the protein CSVRGTSGFTGELFF.

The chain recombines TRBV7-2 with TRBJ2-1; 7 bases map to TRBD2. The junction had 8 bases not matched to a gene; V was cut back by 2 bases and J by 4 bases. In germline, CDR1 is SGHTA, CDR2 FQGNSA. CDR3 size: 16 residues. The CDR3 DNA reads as TGTGCCAGCAGCTTACACTCTAGCGGACAATACAATGAGCAGTTCTTC. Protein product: CASSLHSSGQYNEQFF.

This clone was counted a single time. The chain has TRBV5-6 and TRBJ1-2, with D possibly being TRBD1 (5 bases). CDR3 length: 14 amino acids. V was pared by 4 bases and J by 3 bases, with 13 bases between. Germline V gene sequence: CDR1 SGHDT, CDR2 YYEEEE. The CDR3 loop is CASSTLGTDYGYTF. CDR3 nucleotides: TGTGCCAGCAGCACCCTTGGGACTGACTATGGCTACACCTTC.

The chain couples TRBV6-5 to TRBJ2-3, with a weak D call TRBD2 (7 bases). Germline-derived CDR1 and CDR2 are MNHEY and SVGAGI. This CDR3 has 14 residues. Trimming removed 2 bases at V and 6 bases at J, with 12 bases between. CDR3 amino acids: CASSYRGARDTQYF. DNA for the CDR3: TGTGCCAGCAGTTACCGGGGGGCTCGGGATACGCAGTATTTT.

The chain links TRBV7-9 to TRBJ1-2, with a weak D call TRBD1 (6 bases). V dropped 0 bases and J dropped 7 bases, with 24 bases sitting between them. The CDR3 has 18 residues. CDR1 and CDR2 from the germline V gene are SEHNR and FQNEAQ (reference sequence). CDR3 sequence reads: CASSLAAFTPTGLSGYTF. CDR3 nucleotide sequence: TGTGCCAGCAGCTTAGCCGCCTTTACCCCCACAGGGCTCAGTGGCTACACCTTC.

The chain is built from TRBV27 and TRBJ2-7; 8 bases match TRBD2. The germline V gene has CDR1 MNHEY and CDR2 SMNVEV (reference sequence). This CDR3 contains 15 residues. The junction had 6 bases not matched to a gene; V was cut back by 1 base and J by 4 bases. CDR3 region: CASSLYPGGPYEQYF. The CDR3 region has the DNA TGTGCCAGCAGTTTATATCCGGGAGGGCCTTACGAGCAGTACTTC.